This T cell receptor (beta chain) was observed in a study of T cell repertoires in cytomegalovirus infection. Study information: Shared public TCR beta signatures pointed to both CMV infection and a matching HLA type.

This clonotype appeared many times. TCRdb independently ran MiXCR on the reads; one entry per CDR3 protein. The table lists 200,000 to 250,000 distinct CDR3 sequences, 9% to 15% of them singletons. The germline V gene has CDR1 SGHVS and CDR2 FQNEAQ. The V and J ends lost 2 bases and 6 bases respectively, with 12 bases between them. This CDR3 has 14 residues. The sample comprised PBMCs. This receptor was taken from a human donor in good health (CMV status not recorded). Some clones in this sample may be carry-over from other donors' samples. The chain employs TRBV7-8 and TRBJ2-3; the D gene is possibly TRBD1 (5 bases). In DNA, the CDR3 is TGTGCCAGCAGCTTATTAGGGGATTTGGATACGCAGTATTTT. Residues: CASSLLGDLDTQYF.